A selection of T cell receptor beta chains follows, all from one sample in a study of Ad26.COV2.S vaccination and SARS-CoV-2 variants. Data came from immunoSEQ multiplex PCR; TCRdb stores just in-frame clones and leaves some out. The table lists roughly 700,000 clones, more than 70% of them singletons. The sequencing here drew on peripheral blood, taken in a trial of Ad26.COV2.S vaccine versus placebo. These TCRs come from a person between 18 and 59 years old who received the Ad26.COV2.S COVID-19 vaccine or a placebo. Both conserved end residues are part of each CDR3. Fields, in order: V gene, clone size, D gene, J gene, CDR3 protein, CDR3 DNA. D genes are given only for firm matches. Clone size is shown for a subset of rows, as once, few, many or a class of expanded clone.

TRBV19,.,.,TRBJ1-5,CASSISENQPQHF,TGTGCCAGTAGTATTTCCGAGAATCAGCCCCAGCATTTT
TRBV10-3,.,TRBD1,TRBJ2-2,CAISDPRYGTGGATGELFF,TGTGCCATCAGTGACCCCCGATACGGGACAGGGGGAGCCACCGGGGAGCTGTTTTTT
TRBV7-9,once,TRBD1,TRBJ2-7,CASSLGGQAYEQYF,TGTGCCAGCTCCCTGGGGGGACAGGCCTACGAGCAGTACTTC
TRBV27,few,.,TRBJ1-5,CASSFQGLRNQPQHF,TGTGCCAGCAGTTTCCAGGGGCTCCGCAATCAGCCCCAGCATTTT
TRBV30,.,.,TRBJ2-7,CAWVGPVRYEQYF,TGTGCCTGGGTGGGACCGGTAAGATACGAGCAGTACTTC
TRBV7-9,.,.,TRBJ2-5,CASSLWQGETQYF,TGTGCCAGCAGCTTATGGCAGGGAGAGACCCAGTACTTC
TRBV2,.,.,TRBJ2-6,CASSDWRGGSGANVLTF,TGTGCCAGCAGTGATTGGAGGGGTGGCTCTGGGGCCAACGTCCTGACTTTC
TRBV6-5,.,TRBD1,TRBJ2-2,CATGRNRGNTGELFF,TGTGCCACCGGAAGAAACAGGGGGAACACCGGGGAGCTGTTTTTT
TRBV5-5,.,.,TRBJ2-4,CASSYWNEPIGIQYF,TGTGCCAGCAGTTATTGGAACGAACCTATCGGCATTCAGTACTTC
TRBV6-5,.,.,TRBJ1-6,CASSLGRRNSPLHF,TGTGCCAGCAGCCTGGGACGGCGAAATTCACCCCTCCACTTT
TRBV6-5,.,.,TRBJ1-1,CASSYSGYMNTEAFF,TGTGCCAGCAGTTACTCAGGGTACATGAACACTGAAGCTTTCTTT
TRBV5-1,.,TRBD1,TRBJ1-2,CASWLDRVRDGYTF,TGCGCCAGCTGGCTCGACAGGGTCCGGGATGGCTACACCTTC
TRBV5-1,.,TRBD2,TRBJ2-3,CASSSLAGGGETDTQYF,TGCGCCAGCAGCTCCCTAGCGGGGGGCGGGGAGACAGATACGCAGTATTTT
TRBV5-1,.,.,TRBJ2-2,CASSLPGKSNTGELFF,TGCGCCAGCAGCCTACCCGGGAAGTCGAACACCGGGGAGCTGTTTTTT
TRBV10-3,.,.,TRBJ1-1,CAISDPGRSLNIAFF,TGTGCCATCAGTGATCCTGGCCGATCACTTAATATTGCTTTCTTT
TRBV24-1,.,.,TRBJ2-5,CATSDHPRETQYF,TGTGCCACCAGTGATCACCCGCGGGAGACCCAGTACTTC
TRBV3-1/TRBV3-2,.,.,TRBJ2-2,CASSQLGSDTGELFF,TGTGCCAGCAGCCAACTAGGCTCCGACACCGGGGAGCTGTTTTTT
TRBV24-1,.,.,TRBJ2-1,CATSDQGILEQFF,TGTGCCACCAGTGATCAGGGCATCCTTGAGCAGTTCTTC
TRBV4-3,.,.,TRBJ2-7,CASSQEVERSYEQYF,TGCGCCAGCAGCCAAGAGGTGGAGAGGTCCTACGAGCAGTACTTC
TRBV10-1,.,TRBD2,TRBJ2-2,CASSEFPPTSGNTGELFF,TGCGCCAGCAGTGAGTTCCCCCCGACTAGCGGGAACACCGGGGAGCTGTTTTTT
TRBV24-1,.,.,TRBJ2-1,CATSGGNNEQFF,TGTGCCACCAGTGGCGGAAACAATGAGCAGTTCTTC
TRBV4-1,.,.,TRBJ1-5,CASSQTPKQGWSNQPQHF,TGCGCCAGCAGCCAAACCCCGAAACAGGGTTGGAGCAATCAGCCCCAGCATTTT
TRBV7-2,.,.,TRBJ1-1,CASSTQQGGNTEAFF,TGTGCCAGCAGCACGCAACAGGGTGGGAACACTGAAGCTTTCTTT
TRBV5-4,once,TRBD1,TRBJ2-2,CASSNRTGRSGELFF,TGTGCCAGCTCGAATAGGACAGGGCGCTCCGGGGAGCTGTTTTTT
TRBV5-5,.,.,TRBJ1-3,CASSPTGSAYSGNTIYF,TGTGCCAGCAGCCCCACAGGAAGCGCTTACTCTGGAAACACCATATATTTT
TRBV28,.,TRBD2,TRBJ2-1,CASSLRLAGGKSSYNEQFF,TGTGCCAGCAGTCTCCGACTAGCGGGAGGCAAGAGCTCCTACAATGAGCAGTTCTTC
TRBV25-1,.,.,TRBJ1-3,CASSEGRWAGNTIYF,TGTGCCAGCAGTGAAGGGAGGTGGGCTGGAAACACCATATATTTT
TRBV6-2/TRBV6-3,once,.,TRBJ1-6,CASSLAGAYNSPLHF,TGTGCCAGCAGTTTGGCAGGGGCTTACAATTCACCCCTCCACTTT
TRBV6-2/TRBV6-3,.,.,TRBJ1-6,CASSPEPRRGGGSPLHF,TGTGCCAGCAGCCCGGAACCTCGCAGGGGCGGTGGATCACCCCTCCACTTT
TRBV12-3/TRBV12-4,.,.,TRBJ2-7,CASSFARTVEQYF,TGTGCCAGCAGTTTCGCTAGGACAGTCGAGCAGTACTTC
TRBV19,.,TRBD2,TRBJ2-1,CASSRGGQPYNEQFF,TGTGCCAGTAGCCGGGGGGGACAACCATACAATGAGCAGTTCTTC
TRBV7-3,.,.,TRBJ2-5,CASSLAPQETQYF,TGTGCCAGCAGTCTCGCCCCCCAAGAGACCCAGTACTTC
TRBV10-3,.,.,TRBJ1-4,CAISEKTVGHEKLFF,TGTGCCATCAGTGAGAAGACAGTGGGGCATGAAAAACTGTTTTTT
TRBV19,.,.,TRBJ1-4,CASSFGGLTNEKLFF,TGTGCCAGTAGTTTCGGGGGGCTGACTAATGAAAAACTGTTTTTT
TRBV12-3/TRBV12-4,.,.,TRBJ1-4,CASLGGNEKLFF,TGTGCCAGCCTGGGGGGGAACGAAAAACTGTTTTTT
TRBV7-9,once,.,TRBJ1-1,CASSFLGWDTEAFF,TGTGCCAGCAGCTTCTTAGGGTGGGACACTGAAGCTTTCTTT
TRBV10-2,.,.,TRBJ2-7,CASSVSYEQYF,TGCGCCAGCAGCGTCTCCTACGAGCAGTACTTC
TRBV7-2,.,.,TRBJ2-5,CASSRPGIRGETQYF,TGTGCCAGCAGCCGCCCCGGGATTAGGGGAGAGACCCAGTACTTC
TRBV15,.,.,TRBJ1-2,CATSRDDIYGYTF,TGTGCCACCAGCAGAGATGACATCTATGGCTACACCTTC
TRBV5-1,.,TRBD1,TRBJ1-2,CASSQEGQPGYGYTF,TGCGCCAGCAGCCAGGAGGGACAGCCTGGATATGGCTACACCTTC
TRBV30,once,.,TRBJ1-1,CAWRGGRNTEAFF,TGTGCCTGGAGGGGGGGGCGGAACACTGAAGCTTTCTTT
TRBV30,.,.,TRBJ1-5,CAWNRRANQPQHF,TGTGCCTGGAATCGTCGAGCTAATCAGCCCCAGCATTTT